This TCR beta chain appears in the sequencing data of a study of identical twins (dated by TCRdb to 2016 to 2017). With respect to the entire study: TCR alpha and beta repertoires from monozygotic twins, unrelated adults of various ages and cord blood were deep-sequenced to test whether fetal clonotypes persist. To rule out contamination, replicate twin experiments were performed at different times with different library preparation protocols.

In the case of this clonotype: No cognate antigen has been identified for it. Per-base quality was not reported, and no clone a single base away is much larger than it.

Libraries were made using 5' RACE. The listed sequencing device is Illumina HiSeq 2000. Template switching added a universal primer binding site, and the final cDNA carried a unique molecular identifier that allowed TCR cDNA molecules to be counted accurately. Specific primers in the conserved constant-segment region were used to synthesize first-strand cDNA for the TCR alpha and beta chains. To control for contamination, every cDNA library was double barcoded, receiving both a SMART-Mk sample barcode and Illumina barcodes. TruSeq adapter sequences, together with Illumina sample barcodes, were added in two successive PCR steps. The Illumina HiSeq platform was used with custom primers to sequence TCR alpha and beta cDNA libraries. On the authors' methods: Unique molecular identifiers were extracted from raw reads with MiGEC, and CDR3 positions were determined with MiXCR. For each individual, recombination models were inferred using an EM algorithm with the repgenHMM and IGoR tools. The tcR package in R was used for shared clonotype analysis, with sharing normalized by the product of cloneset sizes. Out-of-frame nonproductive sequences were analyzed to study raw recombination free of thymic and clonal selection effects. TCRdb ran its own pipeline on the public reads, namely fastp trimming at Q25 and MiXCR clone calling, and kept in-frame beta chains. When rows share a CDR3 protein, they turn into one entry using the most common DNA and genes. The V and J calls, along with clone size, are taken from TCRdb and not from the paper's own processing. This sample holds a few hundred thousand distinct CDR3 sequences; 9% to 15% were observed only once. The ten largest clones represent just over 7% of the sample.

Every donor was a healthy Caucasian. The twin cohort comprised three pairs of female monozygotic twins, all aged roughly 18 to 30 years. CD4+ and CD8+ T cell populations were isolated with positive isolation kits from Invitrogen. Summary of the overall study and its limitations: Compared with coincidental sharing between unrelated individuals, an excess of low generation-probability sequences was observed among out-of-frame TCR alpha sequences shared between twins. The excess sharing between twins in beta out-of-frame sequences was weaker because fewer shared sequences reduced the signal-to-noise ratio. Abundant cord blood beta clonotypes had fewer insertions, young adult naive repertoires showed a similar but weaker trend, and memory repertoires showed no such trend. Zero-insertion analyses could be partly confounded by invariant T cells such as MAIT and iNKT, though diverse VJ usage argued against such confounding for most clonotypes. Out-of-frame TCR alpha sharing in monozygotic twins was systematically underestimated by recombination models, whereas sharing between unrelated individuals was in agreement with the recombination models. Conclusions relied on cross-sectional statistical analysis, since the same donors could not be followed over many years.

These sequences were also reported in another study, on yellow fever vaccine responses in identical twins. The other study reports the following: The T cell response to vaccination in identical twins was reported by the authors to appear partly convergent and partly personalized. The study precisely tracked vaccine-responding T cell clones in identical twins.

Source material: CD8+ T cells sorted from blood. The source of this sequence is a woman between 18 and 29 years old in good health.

The CDR3 reads CASSLEGLDEQYF. The DNA sequence is TGTGCCAGCAGCTTAGAGGGACTCGACGAGCAGTACTTC. The chain was built from TRBV7-9 and TRBJ2-7; TRBD2 might be the D gene, on 6 matching bases. V is shortened by 1 base, J by 5 bases, and the region joining them spans 9 bases. CDR3 length: 13 amino acids, cysteine to phenylalanine. Only CDR3 DNA remains: 39 bases, in frame from the first base. The germline V gene (reference sequence) supplies CDR1 SEHNR and CDR2 FQNEAQ.